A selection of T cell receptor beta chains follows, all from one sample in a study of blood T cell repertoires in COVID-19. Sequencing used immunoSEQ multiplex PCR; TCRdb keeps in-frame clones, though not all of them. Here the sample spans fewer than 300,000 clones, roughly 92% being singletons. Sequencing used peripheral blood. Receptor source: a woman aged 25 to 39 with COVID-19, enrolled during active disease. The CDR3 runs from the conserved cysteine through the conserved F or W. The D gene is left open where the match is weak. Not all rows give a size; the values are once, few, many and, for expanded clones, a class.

DNA: TGTGCCACCAGCATAGGGGGTCCTTCGACAGGGTTGGATGAAAAACTGTTTTTT
CDR3: CATSIGGPSTGLDEKLFF
size: .
J: TRBJ1-4
V: TRBV15
D: TRBD1

DNA: TGCGCCAGCAGCTTGGCCCCGAGGCGGGGGGCAAGCACCGGGGAGCTGTTTTTT
CDR3: CASSLAPRRGASTGELFF
size: .
J: TRBJ2-2
V: TRBV5-1
D: TRBD2

DNA: TGTGCCAGCAGCCCGGGAAAAGGACAGGGCCATTCACCCCTCCACTTT
CDR3: CASSPGKGQGHSPLHF
size: .
J: TRBJ1-6
V: TRBV11-2
D: TRBD1

DNA: TGTGCCAGCAGCCGGGGACAGGGTAGGGGCTACGAGCAGTACTTC
CDR3: CASSRGQGRGYEQYF
size: .
J: TRBJ2-7
V: TRBV14
D: TRBD1

DNA: TGTGCCAGCAGTGTTACAGCTAGCAATCAGCCCCAGCATTTT
CDR3: CASSVTASNQPQHF
size: .
J: TRBJ1-5
V: TRBV2
D: .

DNA: TGTGCCATCAGTGGAGGCGGGGCTGGGGCCAACGTCCTGACTTTC
CDR3: CAISGGGAGANVLTF
size: .
J: TRBJ2-6
V: TRBV10-3
D: .

DNA: TGTGCCAGCAGTCTGACTAGCGGAGGGGGGGAGACCCAGTACTTC
CDR3: CASSLTSGGGETQYF
size: .
J: TRBJ2-5
V: TRBV6-6
D: TRBD2

DNA: TGCGCCAGCAGCGAAACGACGGACAGGGGTTTTACTGAAGCTTTCTTT
CDR3: CASSETTDRGFTEAFF
size: .
J: TRBJ1-1
V: TRBV5-1
D: TRBD1

DNA: TGTGCCAGCGGCCGGGACTTAGATCCCTACGAGCAGTACTTC
CDR3: CASGRDLDPYEQYF
size: .
J: TRBJ2-7
V: TRBV5-4
D: .

DNA: TGTGCCAGTAGTTGGGGAGGACTAGCGGGGAGGGGTGAGCAGTTCTTC
CDR3: CASSWGGLAGRGEQFF
size: .
J: TRBJ2-1
V: TRBV19
D: TRBD2

DNA: TGCAGTGCTAGTGACCAGGGATCCACCGGGGAGCTGTTTTTT
CDR3: CSASDQGSTGELFF
size: .
J: TRBJ2-2
V: TRBV20-1
D: .

DNA: TGTGCCAGCAGTGAAGGGGGCAGCTCCTATCAGCCCCAGCATTTT
CDR3: CASSEGGSSYQPQHF
size: .
J: TRBJ1-5
V: TRBV6-1
D: .

DNA: TGTGCCTGGAGTCCGGACAGTCTGAATCAGCCCCAGCATTTT
CDR3: CAWSPDSLNQPQHF
size: .
J: TRBJ1-5
V: TRBV30
D: .

DNA: TGTGCCAGCAGCTTCGGGGGGCTTAACTATGGCTACACCTTC
CDR3: CASSFGGLNYGYTF
size: once
J: TRBJ1-2
V: TRBV5-4
D: .

DNA: TGTGCCAGCAGCCGTCTTGGGCAGAACACCGGGGAGCTGTTTTTT
CDR3: CASSRLGQNTGELFF
size: .
J: TRBJ2-2
V: TRBV7-2
D: .

DNA: TGTGCCAGCAGCTTTCGTCGAGGTGGCGGGGAGCTGTTTTTT
CDR3: CASSFRRGGGELFF
size: .
J: TRBJ2-2
V: TRBV7-2
D: .

DNA: TGTGCCTGGAGTGTACTCCCTAATGAAAAACTGTTTTTT
CDR3: CAWSVLPNEKLFF
size: .
J: TRBJ1-4
V: TRBV30
D: .

DNA: TGTGCCAGCAGTGGACTAGCGGGGCGATCCACAGATACGCAGTATTTT
CDR3: CASSGLAGRSTDTQYF
size: .
J: TRBJ2-3
V: TRBV2
D: TRBD2

DNA: TGTGCCAGTAGTATAGATCTCGCAGACTATGGCTACACCTTC
CDR3: CASSIDLADYGYTF
size: .
J: TRBJ1-2
V: TRBV19
D: .

DNA: TGTGCCAGTAGTATAAGGACCGGGGACGGGGAGCTGTTTTTT
CDR3: CASSIRTGDGELFF
size: .
J: TRBJ2-2
V: TRBV19
D: .

DNA: TGTGCCAGCAGCCAAACAGAGTTCCATGGCTACACCTTC
CDR3: CASSQTEFHGYTF
size: .
J: TRBJ1-2
V: TRBV7-9
D: .

DNA: TGTGCCAGTGGACCCAGCGGCCAGCCCCAGCATTTT
CDR3: CASGPSGQPQHF
size: .
J: TRBJ1-5
V: TRBV19
D: .